This TCR beta chain was documented in a study of tumor-infiltrating lymphocytes in primary liver carcinoma. Overall study: About 3.65 to 7.13 million productive TCRbeta reads were obtained from the samples, with similar numbers across tissue types.

Production of TCR beta cDNA used around 0.45 ug total RNA together with a constant-region primer. Researchers made the TCR beta libraries by running three nested multiplex PCR rounds with slightly modified ARM-PCR. The first two PCR rounds, approximately 11 cycles each, used TRBV1-TRBV30 forward primers and a C-beta reverse primer. From the multiplex PCR reads, TCRdb called clonotypes with MiXCR, one entry per CDR3 protein. The sample holds some 180,000 distinct CDR3 sequences, around 85% seen once. Turning to this clonotype: One end of the junction is discordant with germline, which a read error may explain.

CDR3 length: 16 residues. Co-extracting RNA and DNA was done with roughly 17-31 mg of unsorted bulk tissue as input. Each tumor was sampled at four poles and its centre. The receptor's source is a man in his forties with primary liver carcinoma and hepatitis B virus infection. The chain has TRBV12-3 or TRBV12-4 and TRBJ2-3; 9 nucleotides line up with TRBD2. Sequences were obtained from tumor tissue from primary liver carcinoma. The CDR3 reads CASSSRTSEVTDTQYF. The CDR3, as DNA: TGTGCCAGCAGTTCGAGGACTAGCGAGGTCACAGATACACAGTATTTT.